The next 11 T cell receptor beta chains were all read from a single sample in a study of high-grade serous ovarian cancer treatment subgroups. The tumor samples were collected prior to definitive surgery or chemotherapy. Repertoires were generated with immunoSEQ multiplex PCR, while TCRdb's copy carries only in-frame clones and drops some. The profile shows 5,500 to 6,000 clones, over 65% of them singletons. The source material was tumor tissue. All receptors derive from a human donor with high-grade serous ovarian cancer.

CDR3 in amino acids: CASSPPTGADLRSTIYF. Written as DNA, the CDR3 is TGTGCCAGCTCACCACCGACAGGGGCGGATCTTCGGAGCACCATATATTTT. The chain carries TRBV18 and TRBJ1-3; TRBD1 matches at 8 bases. The CDR3 length is 17 residues. The germline V gene encodes CDR1 KGHSH and CDR2 LQKENI. The V gene end was trimmed by 0 bases and the J gene end by 9 bases; junction bases not matched to a gene: 13.

This clone appeared a few times. V usage is TRBV30 and J usage is TRBJ1-5; 7 bases are a match to TRBD1. The CDR3 loop spans 15 amino acids. After removal of 4 bases from V and 3 bases from J, the junction contained 9 bases not matched to a gene. Germline assignment: CDR1 GTSNPN and CDR2 SVGIG (reference sequence). The CDR3 spells CAWTRPTGLNQPQHF. The CDR3 DNA follows: TGTGCCTGGACTAGACCGACAGGGCTCAATCAGCCCCAGCATTTT.

The genes are TRBV30 and TRBJ1-5; no clear D gene. The CDR3 contains 11 residues. Germline-derived CDR1 and CDR2 are GTSNPN and SVGIG (reference sequence). V lost 0 bases, J lost 9 bases, and 6 bases lay in between. CDR3 residues: CAWSVRGPQHF. The DNA of the CDR3 is TGTGCCTGGAGTGTGCGGGGGCCCCAGCATTTT.

The CDR3 DNA follows: TGTGCCAGCAGCATCACGGCGGACTACAATGAGCAGTTCTTC. Protein: CASSITADYNEQFF. The chain has TRBV7-6 and TRBJ2-1; D unclear. The ends were cut back, 5 bases at V and 3 bases at J, with 11 bases in the middle. The CDR3 consists of 14 residues. Germline V lookup: CDR1 SGHVS, CDR2 FNYEAQ.

The table lists this clone with a few counts. The rearrangement uses TRBV14 and TRBJ2-2, with unresolved D. This CDR3 contains 14 residues. CDR1 and CDR2 from the germline V gene are SGHDN and FVKESK. Trimming left V 6 bases short and J 0 bases short, with 8 bases between. In DNA form, the CDR3 reads TGTGCCAGCAGTGCTTTTGCGAACACCGGGGAGCTGTTTTTT. Protein product: CASSAFANTGELFF.

The chain uses TRBV29-1 and TRBJ2-3; TRBD2 is a possible D gene (6 bases). From germline, CDR1 is SQVTM and CDR2 ANQGSEA. This CDR3 region has 12 residues. V lost 5 bases to trimming and J lost 1 base, with 7 bases between them. In nucleotides, the CDR3 is TGCAGCGTTTGGGAGGGCACAGATACGCAGTATTTT. It specifies CSVWEGTDTQYF.

This sequence joins TRBV7-5 and TRBJ1-2. TRBV7-5 is designated a pseudogene. The CDR3 is 14 residues long. In nucleotides, the CDR3 is TGTGCCAGCAGCTTAGGGACGGGGACTTATGGCTACACCTTC. It yields the protein CASSLGTGTYGYTF.

V is TRBV2 and J is TRBJ1-1; possible D gene TRBD1, 6 bases. V lost 6 bases and J 4 bases, leaving 15 bases between the germline ends. Germline values: CDR1 SNHLY, CDR2 FYNNEI. CDR3 length: 14 residues. The CDR3 nucleotides read TGTGCCAGCAGGGGGTCTCTAGGGGGCACTGAAGCTTTCTTT. The encoded protein is CASRGSLGGTEAFF.

The V and J genes are TRBV5-4 and TRBJ1-4, with a tentative D call TRBD1 (6 bases). V lost 8 bases to trimming and J lost 3 bases, with 20 bases between them. Germline loops: CDR1 SGHNT, CDR2 YYREEE (reference sequence). The CDR3 has 16 residues. The CDR3 sequence is CAREDAPGEPNEKLFF. In DNA, the CDR3 is TGTGCCAGAGAGGACGCCCCAGGGGAACCTAATGAAAAACTGTTTTTT.

As DNA, the CDR3 is TGCGCCAGCAGCTTGAAACGAACCGCGAACACTGAAGCTTTCTTT. Translated: CASSLKRTANTEAFF. The V call is TRBV5-1, the J call TRBJ1-1; D call uncertain. This CDR3 has 15 residues. Germline loops: CDR1 SGHRS, CDR2 YFSETQ. Trimming shortened V by 1 base and J by 1 base, and 11 bases separated the two germline ends.

J is TRBJ2-7 and V is TRBV5-1; TRBD1 matches at 8 bases. Per the germline V gene, CDR1 is SGHRS and CDR2 is YFSETQ. The CDR3 length is 13 residues. V lost 4 bases and J lost 11; bases outside the gene matches: 11. CDR3: CASSPGTGPSEYF. CDR3 sequence (DNA): TGCGCCAGCAGCCCGGGGACAGGCCCGTCGGAGTACTTC.